The 30 T cell receptor beta chains reported below all come from one sample, sequenced in a study of blood T cell repertoires in COVID-19. Sequenced by immunoSEQ multiplex PCR; TCRdb stores in-frame clones only, minus some. The sample carries about 130,000 clones, more than 75% recorded once. Sequenced: peripheral blood. The receptors shown here come from a woman in her 50s who had recovered from COVID-19.

The rearrangement links TRBV30 to TRBJ1-4, with 8 nucleotides matching TRBD1. The CDR3 length is 19 residues. Germline CDR1 is GTSNPN and CDR2 is SVGIG (reference sequence). V shed 0 bases, J shed 0 bases, and the junction held 12 bases outside the gene matches. The chain's CDR3 is CAWSVPYLTGAATNEKLFF. The DNA for the CDR3 is TGTGCCTGGAGTGTACCCTATCTGACAGGGGCGGCAACTAATGAAAAACTGTTTTTT.

This rearrangement joins TRBV5-8 to TRBJ2-7; 15 nucleotides agree with TRBD2. The germline V gene encodes CDR1 SGHTS and CDR2 YDEGEE. The CDR3 is 15 amino acids. V was clipped by 1 base and J by 9 bases; unmatched bases: 5. The CDR3 coding sequence is TGTGCCAGCAGCTTGCGAGGACTAGCGGGGGGGACGCAGTACTTC. Translating it yields CASSLRGLAGGTQYF.

This chain links TRBV4-2 with TRBJ2-7; 9 nucleotides align to TRBD1. This CDR3 is 18 amino acids long. The V and J ends lost 1 base and 0 bases, in that order; junction bases with no gene match: 10. Germline CDR1 LGHNA, CDR2 YNFKEQ. CDR3 bases: TGTGCCAGCAGCCAAGGGGGGGGACCGGGACAGGGCTCCTACGAGCAGTACTTC. Translated, it gives CASSQGGGPGQGSYEQYF.

V usage is TRBV2 and J usage is TRBJ1-2, with 7 bases lining up with TRBD1. V was pared by 6 bases and J by 4 bases, with 5 bases of the junction left unmatched. Germline V gene lookup returns CDR1 SNHLY and CDR2 FYNNEI. CDR3 length: 13 residues. The CDR3 loop is CASRQGQSYGYTF. The CDR3 DNA is TGTGCCAGCAGGCAGGGACAGTCCTATGGCTACACCTTC. Complete variable domain (other parts from reference TRBV2 and TRBJ1-2): EPEVTQTPSHQVTQMGQEVILRCVPISNHLYFYWYRQILGQKVEFLVSFYNNEISEKSEIFDDQFSVERPDGSNFTLKIRSTKLEDSAMYFCASRQGQSYGYTFGSGTRLTVV.

This clone showed up just once. The chain combines TRBV7-2 with TRBJ2-3; TRBD2 agrees at 8 bases. CDR1 is SGHTA, CDR2 FQGNSA, per germline. The CDR3 totals 17 residues. V lost 7 bases and J lost 1; bases outside the gene matches: 13. In nucleotides, the CDR3 is TGTGCCAGCACCCGCACGCGGGGGGTGGCAGGCACAGATACGCAGTATTTT. Protein product: CASTRTRGVAGTDTQYF.

The gene calls are TRBV21-1 and TRBJ2-7; the table names TRBD1, a call not compared with the DNA. TRBV21-1 is deemed a pseudogene. The CDR3 consists of 13 residues. The CDR3 DNA is TGTGCCAGCAGCAATAAGGGGGTGGGGGAGCAGTACTTC. Translation gives CASSNKGVGEQYF.

The chain links TRBV5-5 to TRBJ1-1; D uncertain. In germline, CDR1 is SGHKS, CDR2 YYEKEE (reference sequence). The CDR3 sequence is 14 residues long. V was clipped by 4 bases and J by 6 bases, with 16 bases between them. The CDR3: CASSPGGLVAEAFF. The CDR3 nucleotides read TGTGCCAGCAGCCCCGGCGGGTTGGTTGCTGAAGCTTTCTTT.

The chain has TRBV30 and TRBJ2-7; possibly TRBD2 for D (5 bases). The CDR3 is made up of 16 amino acids. Germline V gene sequence: CDR1 GTSNPN, CDR2 SVGIG (reference sequence). With 1 base removed from V and 5 bases from J, the gap between germline ends came to 21 bases. CDR3 residues: CAWSERAARIGDEQYF. DNA for the CDR3: TGTGCCTGGAGTGAACGAGCGGCACGTATCGGGGACGAGCAGTACTTC. Based on the CDR3 plus reference TRBV30 and TRBJ2-7, the full variable domain is SQTIHQWPATLVQPVGSPLSLECTVEGTSNPNLYWYRQAAGRGLQLLFYSVGIGQISSEVPQNLSASRPQDRQFILSSKKLLLSDSGFYLCAWSERAARIGDEQYFGPGTRLTVT.

This sequence joins TRBV7-3 and TRBJ1-1; 7 nucleotides match TRBD1. Trimming cost V 5 bases and J 1 base; bases outside gene matches: 4. The CDR3 has 14 residues. Germline CDR1 reads SGHTA; CDR2 reads FQGTGA. In nucleotides, the CDR3 is TGTGCCAGCAGCCCCCAGGGGGGGAACACTGAAGCTTTCTTT. Translation gives CASSPQGGNTEAFF.

The chain links TRBV9 to TRBJ2-1; TRBD1 aligns across 10 bases. Unmatched junction bases numbered 4, after V lost 3 bases and J lost 4 bases. Germline V gene data show CDR1 as SGDLS and CDR2 as YYNGEE. The CDR3 consists of 15 residues. DNA for the CDR3: TGTGCCAGCAGCGCCGGGACAGGGGATTACAATGAGCAGTTCTTC. It translates to CASSAGTGDYNEQFF.

This rearrangement joins TRBV21-1 to TRBJ1-2. TRBV21-1 is flagged as a pseudogene. The CDR3 runs 15 residues. The DNA of the CDR3 is TGTGCCAGCAGCCAGATCCTATTGGGAGTAGATGGCTACACCTTC. Protein product: CASSQILLGVDGYTF.

The chain links TRBV6-5 to TRBJ1-1; D is possibly TRBD1 (6 bases). CDR3 length: 13 residues. With 6 bases removed from V and 4 bases from J, the gap between germline ends came to 12 bases. Germline V gene data show CDR1 as MNHEY and CDR2 as SVGAGI. The CDR3 here is CASSTGGRTEAFF. The CDR3 region has the DNA TGTGCCAGCAGCACCGGGGGGCGCACTGAAGCTTTCTTT.

This clone was seen a few times. The rearrangement links TRBV27 to TRBJ1-1; tentative D call: TRBD1 (5 bases). The germline gives CDR1 MNHEY, CDR2 SMNVEV (reference sequence). Trimming left V 2 bases short and J 1 base short, with 11 bases between. This CDR3 is 15 amino acids long. The CDR3 here is CASSLLSGANTEAFF. The CDR3 DNA follows: TGTGCCAGCAGTTTACTTAGTGGGGCGAACACTGAAGCTTTCTTT.

The gene calls are TRBV28 and TRBJ1-2; D is possibly TRBD1 (6 bases). The CDR3 is made up of 12 amino acids. Per the germline V gene, CDR1 is MDHEN and CDR2 is SYDVKM. Trimming stripped 6 bases from V and 8 bases from J, with 13 bases between. The CDR3 DNA reads as TGTGCCAGCAGGAACAGGGAATCAGGCTACACCTTC. This encodes CASRNRESGYTF.

This chain connects TRBV23-1 to TRBJ2-3, with D possibly being TRBD1 (6 bases). TRBV23-1 qualifies as an ORF whose function is uncertain. The CDR3 is made up of 14 amino acids. V lost 5 bases to trimming and J lost 0 bases, with 9 bases between them. CDR3 region: CASSDQGSTDTQYF. DNA for the CDR3: TGCGCCAGCAGTGATCAGGGGAGCACAGATACGCAGTATTTT.

The chain couples TRBV4-1 to TRBJ2-3; TRBD2 agrees at 7 bases. The CDR3 is made up of 15 amino acids. V was pared by 7 bases and J by 3 bases, with 10 bases of the junction left unmatched. The V gene's germline CDR1 is MGHRA and CDR2 YSYEKL. CDR3 sequence reads: CASTQGPGGTDTQYF. The DNA for the CDR3 is TGCGCCAGCACCCAGGGACCCGGGGGGACAGATACGCAGTATTTT.

The rearrangement joins TRBV7-2 to TRBJ1-1; possibly TRBD1 for D (5 bases). V lost 5 bases and J lost 3, with 13 bases in between. Germline CDR1 is SGHTA and CDR2 is FQGNSA. The CDR3 totals 14 residues. The CDR3 region is CASSRGLRYTEAFF. The CDR3 region has the DNA TGTGCCAGCAGCCGGGGGTTAAGGTACACTGAAGCTTTCTTT.

The rearrangement links TRBV19 to TRBJ1-3; 9 bases are shared with TRBD1. The CDR3 length is 17 residues. Germline CDR1 is LNHDA and CDR2 is SQIVND (reference sequence). V lost 4 bases and J lost 1; bases outside the gene matches: 8. The CDR3 coding sequence is TGTGCCAGTAGTACGGGACAGGGAGTTTGGTCTGGAAACACCATATATTTT. As protein: CASSTGQGVWSGNTIYF.

The genes are TRBV29-1 and TRBJ2-3, with TRBD2 identical over 8 bases. Trimming took 6 bases from V and 5 from J; bases not matched to a gene: 37. Germline assignment: CDR1 SQVTM and CDR2 ANQGSEA. The CDR3 extends over 23 amino acids. The CDR3 nucleotides are TGCAGCGTCACATACCACGGGGGGACTAGTGTTTCTATAGTGTTTCAACTTGGAGATACGCAGTATTTT. Its translation is CSVTYHGGTSVSIVFQLGDTQYF.

J is TRBJ2-1 and V is TRBV19; tentative D call: TRBD2 (6 bases). This CDR3 has 12 residues. Trimming pared 3 bases from V and 14 bases from J, leaving 14 bases between. The germline gives CDR1 LNHDA, CDR2 SQIVND (reference sequence). The CDR3 sequence is CASSIRGGEEFF. DNA for the CDR3: TGTGCCAGTAGTATTCGAGGCGGGGAGGAGTTCTTC.

This chain links TRBV12-3 or TRBV12-4 with TRBJ2-6; D remains unclear. Between the trimmed V and J ends, which lost 6 bases and 6 bases, there was a span of 6 bases. The CDR3 covers 12 residues. In nucleotides, the CDR3 is TGTGCCAGCAGCCTCCTGGCCAACGTCCTGACTTTC. The encoded protein is CASSLLANVLTF.

The chain recombines TRBV3-1 (or the pseudogene TRBV3-2) with TRBJ2-1; 7 positions agree with TRBD2. Unmatched junction bases numbered 6, after V lost 4 bases and J lost 6 bases. This CDR3 is 14 amino acids long. Germline CDR1 is LGHDT and CDR2 is YNNKEL (reference sequence). The CDR3 region has the DNA TGTGCCAGCAGCCGTTCCGGCGGGAGCAATGAGCAGTTCTTC. It is translated as CASSRSGGSNEQFF.

The chain employs TRBV7-6 and TRBJ1-1; TRBD1 matches 7 bases. Germline assignment: CDR1 SGHVS and CDR2 FNYEAQ. Trimming at V came to 5 bases and at J to 1 base, leaving 10 bases not matched to a gene. The CDR3 extends over 16 amino acids. CDR3 nucleotides: TGTGCCAGCAGCACTAAGTACAGGGGACGGAACACTGAAGCTTTCTTT. Translation gives CASSTKYRGRNTEAFF.

V is TRBV6-1 and J is TRBJ2-1; 13 bases match TRBD2. Trimming at V came to 2 bases and at J to 3 bases, leaving 4 bases not matched to a gene. Per the germline V gene, CDR1 is MNHNS and CDR2 is SASEGT. This CDR3 is 17 amino acids long. CDR3 coding DNA: TGTGCCAGCAGTGAAAGTCGGACTAGCGGGAGCTACAATGAGCAGTTCTTC. Translating gives CASSESRTSGSYNEQFF.

By sample fraction, this clone is large (0.1 to 1%). The genes are TRBV27 and TRBJ2-1, with 7 bases matching TRBD2. V was clipped by 2 bases and J by 10 bases; unmatched bases: 11. The CDR3 runs to 15 residues. Germline V gives CDR1 MNHEY, CDR2 SMNVEV (reference sequence). The CDR3 sequence: CASSLGGGPYWEQFF. CDR3 coding DNA: TGTGCCAGCAGTTTAGGGGGAGGGCCTTATTGGGAGCAGTTCTTC.

The chain uses TRBV19 and TRBJ2-7; D perhaps matches TRBD2 (5 bases). V was pared by 6 bases and J by 3 bases, with 15 bases between. Germline V lookup: CDR1 LNHDA, CDR2 SQIVND (reference sequence). This CDR3 has 14 amino acids. The CDR3 DNA follows: TGTGCCAGTAGCCCGGGAACTATTGACTACGAGCAGTACTTC. Its protein product is CASSPGTIDYEQYF.

This chain connects TRBV5-1 to TRBJ2-3, with 7 bases lining up with TRBD1. Germline loops: CDR1 SGHRS, CDR2 YFSETQ. The CDR3 has 15 amino acids. Trimming took 4 bases from V and 6 from J; bases not matched to a gene: 11. The CDR3 protein is CASSDRVGQADTQYF. In DNA form, the CDR3 reads TGCGCCAGCAGCGACCGTGTTGGACAGGCTGATACGCAGTATTTT.

CDR3 in amino acids: CASHGEGRGNEQFF. Written as DNA, the CDR3 is TGCGCCAGCCATGGGGAGGGGCGCGGGAATGAGCAGTTCTTC. This chain connects TRBV10-2 to TRBJ2-1; 7 nucleotides align to TRBD2. After removal of 8 bases from V and 7 bases from J, the junction contained 11 bases not matched to a gene. This CDR3 contains 14 residues. In germline, CDR1 is WSHSY, CDR2 SAAADI.

This chain uses TRBV12-5 with TRBJ2-1; 8 bases match TRBD2. CDR1 LGHNT and CDR2 FRNRAP come from the germline V gene. The V segment lost 1 base and the J segment 4 bases; nucleotides outside the gene matches: 6. This CDR3 has 16 residues. In DNA form, the CDR3 reads TGTGCTAGTGGTTTGGAGAGGTCTAGCGGGTACAATGAGCAGTTCTTC. Its translation: CASGLERSSGYNEQFF.

V is TRBV20-1 and J is TRBJ1-3, with D unresolved. Germline V gives CDR1 DFQATT, CDR2 SNEGSKA (reference sequence). The CDR3 runs 15 residues. Trimming removed 3 bases from V and 2 bases from J, with 14 bases in between. The CDR3 DNA is TGCAGTGCTAGTGTAGCGGGAAACGCTGGAAACACCATATATTTT. Amino acid sequence: CSASVAGNAGNTIYF.